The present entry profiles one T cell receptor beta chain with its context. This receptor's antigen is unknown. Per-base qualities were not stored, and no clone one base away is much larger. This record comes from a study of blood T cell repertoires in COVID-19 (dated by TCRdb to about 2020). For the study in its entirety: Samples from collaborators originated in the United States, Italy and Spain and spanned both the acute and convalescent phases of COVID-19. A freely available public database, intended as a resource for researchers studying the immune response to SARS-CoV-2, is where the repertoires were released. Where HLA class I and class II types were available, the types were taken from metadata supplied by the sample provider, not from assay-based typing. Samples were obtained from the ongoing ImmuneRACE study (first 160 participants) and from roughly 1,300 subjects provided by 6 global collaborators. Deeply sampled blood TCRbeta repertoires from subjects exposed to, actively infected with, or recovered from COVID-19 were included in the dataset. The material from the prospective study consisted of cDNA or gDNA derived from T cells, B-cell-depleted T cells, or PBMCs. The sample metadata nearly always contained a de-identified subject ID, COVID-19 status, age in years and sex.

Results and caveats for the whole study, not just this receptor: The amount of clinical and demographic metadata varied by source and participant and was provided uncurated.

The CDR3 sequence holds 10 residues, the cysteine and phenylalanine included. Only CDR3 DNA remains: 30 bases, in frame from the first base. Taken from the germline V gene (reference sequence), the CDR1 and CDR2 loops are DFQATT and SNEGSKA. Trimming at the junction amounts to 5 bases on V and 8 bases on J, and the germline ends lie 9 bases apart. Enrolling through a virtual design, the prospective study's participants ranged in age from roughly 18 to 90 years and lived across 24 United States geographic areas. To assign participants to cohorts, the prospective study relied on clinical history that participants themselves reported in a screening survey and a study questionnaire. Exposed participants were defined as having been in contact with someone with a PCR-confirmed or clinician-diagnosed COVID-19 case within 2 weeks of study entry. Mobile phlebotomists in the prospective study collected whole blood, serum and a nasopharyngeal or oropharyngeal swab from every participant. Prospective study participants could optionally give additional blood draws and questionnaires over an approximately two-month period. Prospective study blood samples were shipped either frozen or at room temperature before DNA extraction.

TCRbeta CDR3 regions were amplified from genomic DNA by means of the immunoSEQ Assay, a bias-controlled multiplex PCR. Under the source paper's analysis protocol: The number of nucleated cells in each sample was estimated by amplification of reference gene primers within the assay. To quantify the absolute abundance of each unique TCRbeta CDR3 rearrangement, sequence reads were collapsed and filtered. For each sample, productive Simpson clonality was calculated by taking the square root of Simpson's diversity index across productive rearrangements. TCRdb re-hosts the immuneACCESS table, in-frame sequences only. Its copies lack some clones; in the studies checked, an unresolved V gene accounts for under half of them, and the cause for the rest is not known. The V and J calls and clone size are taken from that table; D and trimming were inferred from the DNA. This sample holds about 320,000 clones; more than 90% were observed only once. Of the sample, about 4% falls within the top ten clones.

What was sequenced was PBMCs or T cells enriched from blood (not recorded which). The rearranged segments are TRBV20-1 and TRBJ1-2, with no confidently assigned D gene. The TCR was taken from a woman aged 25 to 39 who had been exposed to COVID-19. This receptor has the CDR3 CSARPGGYTF. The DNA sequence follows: TGCAGTGCTCGACCCGGGGGCTACACCTTC.